A selection of T cell receptor beta chains follows, all from one sample in a study of T cells after yellow fever vaccination. TCRdb reanalysed the 5' RACE reads using MiXCR and keeps one entry per CDR3 protein. This sample has some 300,000 distinct CDR3 sequences, with approximately 8% found just once. Sequenced here: PBMCs, sampled roughly 45 days after the first yellow fever vaccination. Every receptor here comes from a young man who received the YFV17D yellow fever vaccine. Both conserved end residues are part of each CDR3. A D gene is named only where the DNA matches it firmly. A row's size may be missing; if present it is once, few, many or a size class.

>TRBJ2-2|TRBV13|.|.
CASSRRADWAGELFF
TGTGCCAGCAGCCGCCGTGCGGACTGGGCCGGGGAGCTGTTTTTT
>TRBJ2-3|TRBV18|.|many
CASSPPVVSTDTQYF
TGTGCCAGCTCACCACCGGTCGTTTCCACAGATACGCAGTATTTT
>TRBJ1-6|TRBV6-5|.|few
CASSYEGGPYNSPLHF
TGTGCCAGCAGTTATGAGGGGGGGCCCTATAATTCACCCCTCCACTTT
>TRBJ2-3|TRBV4-3|TRBD1|few
CASSQDLGTGGTDTQYF
TGCGCCAGCAGCCAGGATCTAGGGACAGGGGGTACAGATACGCAGTATTTT
>TRBJ2-3|TRBV1|.|few
CTSSQARGTGDTQYF
TGCACCAGCAGCCAAGCCAGGGGGACGGGAGATACGCAGTATTTT
>TRBJ2-6|TRBV7-3|.|few
CASSLMGRSGANVLTF
TGTGCCAGCAGCTTAATGGGGAGATCTGGGGCCAACGTCCTGACTTTC
>TRBJ2-1|TRBV4-2|.|.
CASSQGSNNEQFF
TGTGCCAGCAGCCAAGGAAGCAACAATGAGCAGTTCTTC
>TRBJ2-3|TRBV5-1|.|.
CASSLGAMADTQYF
TGCGCCAGCAGCTTGGGGGCCATGGCAGATACGCAGTATTTT
>TRBJ2-1|TRBV12-3/TRBV12-4|TRBD1|many
CASRSSGGYYNEQFF
TGTGCCAGCAGGTCCTCAGGGGGCTACTACAATGAGCAGTTCTTC
>TRBJ2-2|TRBV4-3|.|.
CASSQLSGTFTGELFF
TGCGCCAGCAGCCAATTATCCGGGACTTTCACCGGGGAGCTGTTTTTT
>TRBJ2-2|TRBV20-1|TRBD2|many
CSARDPSGGHTGELFF
TGCAGTGCTAGAGATCCTAGCGGGGGGCACACCGGGGAGCTGTTTTTT